The clone carrying this T cell receptor beta chain has a handful of counts. Germline-derived CDR1 and CDR2 are SGHNT and YYREEE (reference sequence). V was pared by 4 bases and J by 11 bases, with 16 bases between. The CDR3 contains 13 residues. Use of 60 Vbeta and 13 Jbeta primers characterized the PCR. The repertoire was sequenced with immunoSEQ multiplex PCR; TCRdb's copy has only in-frame clones and lacks some. The sample lists tens of thousands of clones, approximately 72% occurring once. This sample stems from a study of cytomegalovirus exposure and HLA in healthy donors. The chain has TRBV5-4 and TRBJ1-5; D ambiguous. The specimen sequenced was PBMCs. This clonotype originated in a woman aged 50 to 65 in good health and CMV-seronegative. The CDR3 loop is CASSLDGKIAQHF. CDR3 DNA: TGTGCCAGCAGCCTGGACGGTAAAATAGCCCAGCATTTT.